Included here is one TCR beta chain sequence, with context. Its specificity is unknown. The germline gene is not matched at one end of the junction; a read error may be the cause. This sample was taken from a study of T cell responses to AZD1222 COVID-19 vaccine. Germline assignment: CDR1 MGHDK and CDR2 SYGVNS. The CDR3 length is 12 residues. The assay was immunoSEQ multiplex PCR, and TCRdb's table has in-frame clones only and misses some. The data hold 200,000 or so clones, with 85% to 95% observed a single time. General study results and limits: When two AZD1222 doses had been given, Spike-specific TCR breadth and depth rose.

V and J are TRBV25-1 and TRBJ1-2; D unclear. The sequence was obtained from an adult in good health. Sequenced material: peripheral blood, taken on day 0 of AZD1222 vaccination. The CDR3 region is CASSAPPDNLIF. The CDR3 DNA sequence: TGTGCCAGCAGTGCCCCCCCGGATAACCTCATCTTC.